Following are 30 T cell receptor beta chains from one sample sequenced in a study of T cells expressing NK-cell markers. For each CDR3 protein, TCRdb gives one entry from its re-call of the 5' RACE reads, without DNA. There are 150,000 to 170,000 distinct CDR3 sequences in the sample, with roughly 35% held by the top ten. The sample was blood T cells: a sorted CD56 or NKG2C T cell subset, CD4+ or CD8+ T cells, or bulk PBMC T cells (not recorded which). The receptors come from a woman aged 50 to 65 in good health.

The J gene is TRBJ1-6, the V gene TRBV7-9; TCRdb proposes TRBD1, but this gene call is untestable without DNA. The CDR3 consists of 15 residues. Germline V CDR1 and CDR2: SEHNR, FQNEAQ (reference sequence). The CDR3 loop is CASSLGTGDPSPLHF.

The genes are TRBV7-9 and TRBJ1-1. The CDR3 is 16 amino acids. Germline V gene sequence: CDR1 SEHNR, CDR2 FQNEAQ (reference sequence). This chain's CDR3 is CASSGSSTVRDTEAFF.

The rearrangement joins TRBV6-5 to TRBJ1-2. CDR1 and CDR2 (germline): MNHEY, SVGAGI. The CDR3 extends over 13 amino acids. The CDR3 loop reads CASSRLANYGYTF.

This chain connects TRBV24-1 to TRBJ2-2; the TCRdb call, TRBD1, lacks DNA for checking. Germline V gene lookup returns CDR1 KGHDR and CDR2 SFDVKD. The length of the CDR3 is 16 residues. CDR3 amino acids: CATSDLRGPNTGELFF.

The V call is TRBV7-3, the J call TRBJ2-1; with no DNA, the TCRdb D assignment of TRBD2 cannot be verified. The CDR3 spans 15 residues. In germline, CDR1 is SGHTA, CDR2 FQGTGA. The CDR3: CASSQMAGSYNEQFF. Drawing the rest from reference TRBV7-3 and TRBJ2-1, the complete variable domain is GAGVSQTPSNKVTEKGKYVELRCDPISGHTALYWYRQSLGQGPEFLIYFQGTGAADDSGLPNDRFFAVRPEGSVSTLKIQRTERGDSAVYLCASSQMAGSYNEQFFGPGTRLTVL.

Here the CDR3 reads CASSLEITDTQYF. The chain couples TRBV12-3 or TRBV12-4 to TRBJ2-3. CDR3 length: 13 residues.

The V gene is TRBV7-3, the J gene TRBJ1-6. CDR3 length equals 13 residues. Germline-derived CDR1 and CDR2 are SGHTA and FQGTGA. Here the CDR3 reads CASSEITDSPLHF.

The CDR3: CASNLRPGEATEAFF. V gene TRBV5-5 combines with J gene TRBJ1-1; TCRdb outputs TRBD1, but without DNA this stays unchecked. This CDR3 region has 15 residues. Per germline, CDR1 SGHKS and CDR2 YYEKEE (reference sequence).

The chain has TRBV27 and TRBJ2-1; the TCRdb D gene call, TRBD1, has no DNA to confirm it. Germline loops: CDR1 MNHEY, CDR2 SMNVEV (reference sequence). CDR3 length: 19 amino acids. CDR3 in amino acids: CASRPGQATPTGSYNEQFF.

This sequence joins TRBV7-8 and TRBJ1-5. CDR3 length: 14 amino acids. The germline V gene encodes CDR1 SGHVS and CDR2 FQNEAQ. CDR3 sequence: CASSLYSERQPQHF.

The rearrangement links TRBV11-2 to TRBJ1-1; TCRdb picks TRBD1, but there is no DNA to check that call. CDR1 is SGHAT, CDR2 FQNNGV, per germline. CDR3 length: 14 residues. This chain's CDR3 is CASSLGGADTEAFF.

V gene TRBV5-5 combines with J gene TRBJ2-5; TCRdb picks TRBD2, but there is no DNA to check that call. Per germline, CDR1 SGHKS and CDR2 YYEKEE (reference sequence). The CDR3 length is 15 residues. CDR3 amino acids: CASSPEDSLGETQYF.

The genes are TRBV5-1 and TRBJ2-7; the D call from TCRdb, TRBD2, cannot be confirmed without DNA. Germline V gene lookup returns CDR1 SGHRS and CDR2 YFSETQ. CDR3 length equals 16 residues. The CDR3: CASSSFSGTRSYEQYF.

V usage is TRBV7-9 and J usage is TRBJ2-3. Germline-derived CDR1 and CDR2 are SEHNR and FQNEAQ (reference sequence). This CDR3 is built from 14 residues. Here the CDR3 reads CASSGSGPADTQYF.

This CDR3 is CAGSTAGAGGELFF. The chain carries TRBV6-1 and TRBJ2-2; the D call of TRBD2 rests on TCRdb alone, since no DNA is present to check it. CDR1 and CDR2 (germline): MNHNS, SASEGT. The CDR3 is 14 amino acids.

This chain links TRBV12-3 or TRBV12-4 with TRBJ1-5. The CDR3 spans 14 residues. The CDR3 loop is CASSFRGSNQPQHF.

The CDR3 protein is CASSWSLAEKETQYF. The rearrangement uses TRBV7-9 and TRBJ2-5; the TCRdb D gene call, TRBD2, has no DNA to confirm it. The CDR3 extends over 15 amino acids. The germline V gene encodes CDR1 SEHNR and CDR2 FQNEAQ (reference sequence).

The chain links TRBV24-1 to TRBJ2-2. Germline-derived CDR1 and CDR2 are KGHDR and SFDVKD. CDR3 length equals 12 residues. CDR3 residues: CATSVPTGELFF.

The V and J genes are TRBV6-1 and TRBJ2-3; TCRdb picks TRBD1, but there is no DNA to check that call. The CDR3 covers 17 residues. The germline V gene encodes CDR1 MNHNS and CDR2 SASEGT. CDR3: CASSEDPGGLGTDTQYF.

V is TRBV7-9 and J is TRBJ2-5; TCRdb indicates TRBD1, and absent DNA this call remains unverified. The germline V gene encodes CDR1 SEHNR and CDR2 FQNEAQ (reference sequence). The CDR3 totals 13 residues. CDR3 in amino acids: CASSLDPSRSRYF.

The gene calls are TRBV24-1 and TRBJ2-2; the TCRdb call, TRBD1, lacks DNA for checking. CDR3 length: 15 amino acids. The V gene's germline CDR1 is KGHDR and CDR2 SFDVKD. The chain's CDR3 is CATSDLQQGAGELFF.

V and J are TRBV6-1 and TRBJ1-1. CDR3 size: 11 residues. Looked up from germline, CDR1 is MNHNS and CDR2 is SASEGT. The CDR3 sequence: CASYTRVEAFF.

V usage is TRBV7-9 and J usage is TRBJ2-5; the D call from TCRdb, TRBD2, cannot be confirmed without DNA. Germline V CDR1 and CDR2: SEHNR, FQNEAQ (reference sequence). The CDR3 sequence is 14 residues long. CDR3 sequence: CASSLAIGGETQYF. Filled out from reference TRBV7-9 and TRBJ2-5, the complete variable domain reads DTGVSQNPRHKITKRGQNVTFRCDPISEHNRLYWYRQTLGQGPEFLTYFQNEAQLEKSRLLSDRFSAERPKGSFSTLEIQRTEQGDSAMYLCASSLAIGGETQYFGPGTRLLVL.

The J gene is TRBJ2-5, the V gene TRBV19; TCRdb's assignment of TRBD2 cannot be checked, as there is no DNA. The CDR3 length is 15 residues. CDR1 LNHDA and CDR2 SQIVND come from the germline V gene (reference sequence). The CDR3 spells CASSPSGTASETQYF. Variable domain in full (rest from reference TRBV19 and TRBJ2-5): DGGITQSPKYLFRKEGQNVTLSCEQNLNHDAMYWYRQDPGQGLRLIYYSQIVNDFQKGDIAEGYSVSREKKESFPLTVTSAQKNPTAFYLCASSPSGTASETQYFGPGTRLLVL.

This rearrangement joins TRBV2 to TRBJ1-1. CDR3 length equals 12 residues. Germline CDR1 reads SNHLY; CDR2 reads FYNNEI. This chain's CDR3 is CASNELNTEAFF.

This chain joins TRBV4-1 and TRBJ1-1. Germline-derived CDR1 and CDR2 are MGHRA and YSYEKL. The length of the CDR3 is 15 residues. CDR3 in amino acids: CASSQQDGTYTEAFF.

The chain combines TRBV2 with TRBJ1-5; with no DNA, the TCRdb D assignment of TRBD1 cannot be verified. The germline V gene has CDR1 SNHLY and CDR2 FYNNEI. This CDR3 region has 12 residues. This CDR3 reads CASSGGDQPQHF.

This chain connects TRBV6-5 to TRBJ2-1. The CDR3 length is 15 residues. Germline loops: CDR1 MNHEY, CDR2 SVGAGI. CDR3 sequence reads: CASSYSSGSNNEQFF.

V and J are TRBV7-3 and TRBJ1-2; TCRdb outputs TRBD1, but without DNA this stays unchecked. There are 13 residues in the CDR3. Germline lookup yields CDR1 SGHTA and CDR2 FQGTGA. The CDR3 protein is CASSLPEGYGYTF. Complete variable domain (other parts from reference TRBV7-3 and TRBJ1-2): GAGVSQTPSNKVTEKGKYVELRCDPISGHTALYWYRQSLGQGPEFLIYFQGTGAADDSGLPNDRFFAVRPEGSVSTLKIQRTERGDSAVYLCASSLPEGYGYTFGSGTRLTVV.

The chain joins TRBV5-1 to TRBJ2-5; with no DNA, the TCRdb D assignment of TRBD2 cannot be verified. Germline V gene data show CDR1 as SGHRS and CDR2 as YFSETQ. The CDR3 has 18 residues. The CDR3 protein is CASSGTSGTLLTKETQYF.